The rows below give T cell receptor beta chains drawn from one sample of a study of T cell changes during pregnancy in multiple sclerosis. Measured with immunoSEQ multiplex PCR; TCRdb has only the in-frame clones, and not every one. This sample yields 40,000 to 60,000 clones, of which around 94% are seen a single time; 0.65% to 0.85% belongs to the top ten. The starting material was CD4+ T cells from peripheral blood mononuclear cells, obtained in the third trimester of pregnancy. These receptors all stem from a female donor with multiple sclerosis, enrolled in a pregnancy study. Each CDR3 is given with its conserved first and last residue. The D gene is left open where the match is weak. Rows give clone size only sometimes, using once, few, many, or a class for an expanded clone.

J gene,clone size,D gene,V gene,CDR3 DNA,CDR3 protein
TRBJ1-1,-,-,TRBV19,TGTGCCAGTAGTATAAGCTTTCAGGCCCTGGGCGCAAGCAGCACTGAAGCTTTCTTT,CASSISFQALGASSTEAFF
TRBJ1-1,-,TRBD1,TRBV6-5,TGTGCCAGCAGTTACTCACAGGGGGTAGGGAACACTGAAGCTTTCTTT,CASSYSQGVGNTEAFF
TRBJ1-1,few,-,TRBV7-9,TGTGCCAGCAGTAAAGGGGGGGGCGGGGGCACTGAAGCTTTCTTT,CASSKGGGGGTEAFF
TRBJ2-7,-,-,TRBV5-1,TGCGCCAGCAGCTTGGCCCAGACCCCCGGGGTCGAGCAGTACTTC,CASSLAQTPGVEQYF
TRBJ2-5,-,TRBD2,TRBV15,TGTGCCACCAGCAGCCGACTAGCGGGGGGACAAGAGACCCAGTACTTC,CATSSRLAGGQETQYF
TRBJ2-5,-,-,TRBV4-3,TGCGCCAGCAGCCAAGATCTGGGCGGGGCGGGAAAGACCCAGTACTTC,CASSQDLGGAGKTQYF
TRBJ1-2,-,-,TRBV27,TGTGCCAGCAGTTCGTTGGAGGATCACAACTATGGCTACACCTTC,CASSSLEDHNYGYTF
TRBJ1-6,-,-,TRBV19,TGTGCCAGTAGGCAGGAGGCCTATAATTCACCCCTCCACTTT,CASRQEAYNSPLHF
TRBJ2-1,once,-,TRBV4-1,TGCGCCAGCAGCCAAGTCGACATAATCTCCTACAATGAGCAGTTCTTC,CASSQVDIISYNEQFF
TRBJ1-1,-,-,TRBV11-2,TGTGCCAGCAGCCCCTGGGGGGGGCAGAGTACTGAAGCTTTCTTT,CASSPWGGQSTEAFF
TRBJ2-3,once,-,TRBV11-3,TGTGCCAGCAGCTTTCGGGGGGCCGGCACAGATACGCAGTATTTT,CASSFRGAGTDTQYF
TRBJ1-4,-,TRBD1,TRBV25-1,TGTGCCAGCAGTGTACACAGGGGAATAAACGAAAAACTGTTTTTT,CASSVHRGINEKLFF
TRBJ1-1,-,-,TRBV14,TGTGCCAGCAGCCAAGTGAATGCCCGGAGCACTGAAGCTTTCTTT,CASSQVNARSTEAFF
TRBJ2-1,-,-,TRBV5-1,TGCGCCAGCAGCTTGGAGCAGGGATACAATGAGCAGTTCTTC,CASSLEQGYNEQFF
TRBJ1-1,-,-,TRBV12-5,TGTGCTAGTGGTTTTGGACAGCCACGCGGCGCTGAAGCTTTCTTT,CASGFGQPRGAEAFF
TRBJ2-2,-,-,TRBV9,TGTGCCAGCGGGCGAGGGCGTCCCGGGGAGCTGTTTTTT,CASGRGRPGELFF
TRBJ2-7,-,TRBD1,TRBV6-5,TGTGCCAGCTTCTCCGGGACAGGGTTTCGCGAGCAGTACTTC,CASFSGTGFREQYF
TRBJ2-1,-,TRBD2,TRBV6-4,TGTGCCAGCAGTCGAGCGACTAGCGGGGAGCAGTTCTTC,CASSRATSGEQFF
TRBJ1-2,-,-,TRBV20-1,TGCAGTGACGGGAACTATGGCTACACCTTC,CSDGNYGYTF
TRBJ2-1,-,-,TRBV5-4,TGTGCCAGCAGCTTGGCGGGAAATGAGCAGTTCTTC,CASSLAGNEQFF
TRBJ2-7,once,TRBD1,TRBV14,TGTGCCAGCAGCCCGGACAGGGGGAGGAATCACGAGCAGTACTTC,CASSPDRGRNHEQYF
TRBJ2-3,-,-,TRBV23-1,TGCGCCAGCAAATCGGGGTTTAAGGGGGCAGATACGCAGTATTTT,CASKSGFKGADTQYF
TRBJ1-2,-,TRBD1,TRBV9,TGTGCCAGCAGCCCGGGGGACAGTTCCTATGGCTACACCTTC,CASSPGDSSYGYTF
TRBJ2-1,-,-,TRBV7-2,TGTGCCAGCAGCTTGGCGGGGGCTTCCTACAATGAGCAGTTCTTC,CASSLAGASYNEQFF
TRBJ2-4,-,TRBD1,TRBV2,TGTGCCAGCAGTAGGACAGGGGACATTCAGTACTTC,CASSRTGDIQYF
TRBJ1-2,-,TRBD1,TRBV25-1,TGTGCCAGCAGTGAGTACGACAGGGGGCTTACTTCTAACTATGGCTACACCTTC,CASSEYDRGLTSNYGYTF
TRBJ2-5,-,TRBD1,TRBV10-3,TGTGCCATCAGTCAGACAGGGGGGGAGACCCAGTACTTC,CAISQTGGETQYF
TRBJ2-7,once,TRBD1,TRBV18,TGTGCCAGCTCACCCGATCAGAGGGGGCCCGAGCAGTACTTC,CASSPDQRGPEQYF
TRBJ2-1,once,TRBD2,TRBV5-1,TGCGCCAGCAGGGCCCACCTTCGGGGGGGCCGTGAGCAGTTCTTC,CASRAHLRGGREQFF
TRBJ2-1,-,TRBD1,TRBV18,TGTGCCAGCTCACCGGGGACAGGCGGCTCCTACAATGAGCAGTTCTTC,CASSPGTGGSYNEQFF
TRBJ2-3,-,-,TRBV25-1,TGTGCCAGCAGTGAATATCCACGCGGGACCCCGTATTTT,CASSEYPRGTPYF
TRBJ2-7,-,-,TRBV6-5,TGTGCCAGCAGTCGACAGATGGTGGGCGAGCAGTACTTC,CASSRQMVGEQYF
TRBJ2-6,-,TRBD1,TRBV11-3,TGTGCCAGCAGCTTAGAGGGGACAGGGGGCACCAACGTCCTGACTTTC,CASSLEGTGGTNVLTF
TRBJ1-3,-,TRBD1,TRBV18,TGTGCCAGCTCGGACCGGGACAGGGTAAACACCATATATTTT,CASSDRDRVNTIYF
TRBJ1-2,-,-,TRBV6-4,TGTGCCAGCAGTGCAACTACAGGTTTTGGCTACACCTTC,CASSATTGFGYTF
TRBJ1-2,-,TRBD1,TRBV6-1,TGTGCCAGCAGGGGGGGACAGTATGGCTACACCTTC,CASRGGQYGYTF
TRBJ2-2,-,-,TRBV4-3,TGCGCCAGCAGCCAAGAACGGGGTGTGGTGACCGGGGAGCTGTTTTTT,CASSQERGVVTGELFF
TRBJ2-7,-,TRBD2,TRBV5-6,TGTGCCAGCAGCCTAGTCGGGAGGGTCTACGAGCAGTACTTC,CASSLVGRVYEQYF
TRBJ1-1,-,-,TRBV25-1,TGTGCCAGCAGTAAATCCGGGGGGAACACTGAAGCTTTCTTT,CASSKSGGNTEAFF
TRBJ2-3,-,-,TRBV7-6,TGTGCCAGCAGCTTAATACAGGGGAGGACAGATACGCAGTATTTT,CASSLIQGRTDTQYF
TRBJ2-7,-,TRBD2,TRBV6-6,TGTGCCAGCAGCGGTTCTAGCGGGGGGAACGAGCAGTACTTC,CASSGSSGGNEQYF
TRBJ1-1,-,TRBD1,TRBV5-1,TGCGCCAGCGGGATAGGGACAGGCCGTCCTGAAGCTTTCTTT,CASGIGTGRPEAFF
TRBJ1-2,-,TRBD1,TRBV7-9,TGTGCCAGCAGCTTACGGGACAGTAATAACTATGGCTACACCTTC,CASSLRDSNNYGYTF
TRBJ2-1,-,TRBD2,TRBV7-3,TGTGCCAGCAGCACGGGACTAGCGGGGATCGGTGAGCAGTTCTTC,CASSTGLAGIGEQFF
TRBJ1-4,-,-,TRBV18,TGTGCCAGCTCGCGAGCGGACGCCCGGGGTGAAAAACTGTTTTTT,CASSRADARGEKLFF
TRBJ1-2,-,-,TRBV18,TGTGCCAGCTCCACCGGGAACTATGGCTACACCTTC,CASSTGNYGYTF
TRBJ1-3,once,-,TRBV7-2,TGTGCCAGCAGCTTATCTACTGCCGGTAACTCTGGAAACACCATATATTTT,CASSLSTAGNSGNTIYF
TRBJ2-3,once,-,TRBV29-1,TGCAGCGTTGTCAGGGGGGTAGATACGCAGTATTTT,CSVVRGVDTQYF
TRBJ2-7,-,-,TRBV7-2,TGTGCCAGCACCGTTGATAGGGGCCAAGTCTACGAGCAGTACTTC,CASTVDRGQVYEQYF
TRBJ2-1,-,-,TRBV25-1,TGTGCCAGCAGTGCACGACAGTCCTCATCCTACAATGAGCAGTTCTTC,CASSARQSSSYNEQFF
TRBJ2-7,-,-,TRBV19,TGTGCCAGTAGTTGGCCAGGGGGAGGCAACGAGCAGTACTTC,CASSWPGGGNEQYF
TRBJ1-4,-,TRBD1,TRBV19,TGTGCCAGTTCCGACAGGGGTAATGAAAAACTGTTTTTT,CASSDRGNEKLFF
TRBJ1-1,few,-,TRBV6-5,TGTGCCAGCAAGCGGGCCACTGCTAACACTGAAGCTTTCTTT,CASKRATANTEAFF
TRBJ2-2,-,-,TRBV12-5,TGTGCTAGTGCCCTGACCCGGGGCGGGGAGCTGTTTTTT,CASALTRGGELFF